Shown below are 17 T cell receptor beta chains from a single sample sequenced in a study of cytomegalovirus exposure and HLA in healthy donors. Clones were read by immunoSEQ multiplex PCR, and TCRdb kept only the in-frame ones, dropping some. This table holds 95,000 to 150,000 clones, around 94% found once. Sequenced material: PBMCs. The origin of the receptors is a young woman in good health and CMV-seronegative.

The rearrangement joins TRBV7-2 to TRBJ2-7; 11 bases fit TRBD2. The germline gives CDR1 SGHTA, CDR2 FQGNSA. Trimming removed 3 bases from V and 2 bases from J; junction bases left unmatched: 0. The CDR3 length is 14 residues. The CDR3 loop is CASSLTSGAYEQYF. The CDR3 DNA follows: TGTGCCAGCAGCTTGACTAGCGGGGCCTACGAGCAGTACTTC.

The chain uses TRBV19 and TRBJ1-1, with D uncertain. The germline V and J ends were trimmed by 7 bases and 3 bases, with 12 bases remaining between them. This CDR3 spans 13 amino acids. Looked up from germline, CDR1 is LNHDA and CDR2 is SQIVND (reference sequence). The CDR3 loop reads CASKEEWDTEAFF. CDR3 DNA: TGTGCCAGTAAAGAGGAGTGGGACACTGAAGCTTTCTTT.

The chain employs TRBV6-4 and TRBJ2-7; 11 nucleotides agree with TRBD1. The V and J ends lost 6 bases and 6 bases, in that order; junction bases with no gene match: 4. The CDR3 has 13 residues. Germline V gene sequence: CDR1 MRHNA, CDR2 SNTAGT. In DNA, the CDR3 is TGTGCCAGCAGCGGGACAGGGGGTTCCGAGCAGTACTTC. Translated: CASSGTGGSEQYF.

Written as DNA, the CDR3 is TGTGCCAGCAGCTTAATGGGGGGGACTGTCTCTGGAAACACCATATATTTT. Its translation is CASSLMGGTVSGNTIYF. This sequence joins TRBV11-2 and TRBJ1-3, with D perhaps matching TRBD1 (5 bases). CDR1 is SGHAT and CDR2 is FQNNGV in the germline V gene. This CDR3 region has 17 residues. V was cut by 2 bases and J by 0 bases, with 14 bases left in between. Combining the CDR3 with reference TRBV11-2 and TRBJ1-3 gives the whole variable domain EAGVAQSPRYKIIEKRQSVAFWCNPISGHATLYWYQQILGQGPKLLIQFQNNGVVDDSQLPKDRFSAERLKGVDSTLKIQPAKLEDSAVYLCASSLMGGTVSGNTIYFGEGSWLTVV.

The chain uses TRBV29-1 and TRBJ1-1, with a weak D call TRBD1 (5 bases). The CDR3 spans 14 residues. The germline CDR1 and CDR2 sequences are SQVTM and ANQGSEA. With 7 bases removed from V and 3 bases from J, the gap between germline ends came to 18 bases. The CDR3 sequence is CSAEGREVDTEAFF. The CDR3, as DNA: TGCAGCGCTGAGGGGAGGGAGGTGGACACTGAAGCTTTCTTT.

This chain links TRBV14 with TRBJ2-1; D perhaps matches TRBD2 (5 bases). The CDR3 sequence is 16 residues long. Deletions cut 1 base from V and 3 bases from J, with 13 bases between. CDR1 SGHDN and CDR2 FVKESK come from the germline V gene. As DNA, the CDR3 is TGTGCCAGCAGCCAAGTTTGGGGTCGGGACTACAATGAGCAGTTCTTC. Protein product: CASSQVWGRDYNEQFF.

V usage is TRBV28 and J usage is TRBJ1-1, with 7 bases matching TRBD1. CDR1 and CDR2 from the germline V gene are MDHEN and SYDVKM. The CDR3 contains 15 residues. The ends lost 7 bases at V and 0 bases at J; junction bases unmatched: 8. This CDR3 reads CASISQDRLNTEAFF. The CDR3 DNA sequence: TGTGCCAGCATCTCGCAGGACAGGTTGAACACTGAAGCTTTCTTT.

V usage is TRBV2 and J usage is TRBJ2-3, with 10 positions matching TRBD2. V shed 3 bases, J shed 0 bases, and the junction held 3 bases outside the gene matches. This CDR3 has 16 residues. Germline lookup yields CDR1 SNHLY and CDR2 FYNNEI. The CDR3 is CASSDGAGGSTDTQYF. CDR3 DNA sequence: TGTGCCAGCAGTGACGGAGCGGGGGGGAGCACAGATACGCAGTATTTT. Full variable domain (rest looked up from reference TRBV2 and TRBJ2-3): EPEVTQTPSHQVTQMGQEVILRCVPISNHLYFYWYRQILGQKVEFLVSFYNNEISEKSEIFDDQFSVERPDGSNFTLKIRSTKLEDSAMYFCASSDGAGGSTDTQYFGPGTRLTVL.

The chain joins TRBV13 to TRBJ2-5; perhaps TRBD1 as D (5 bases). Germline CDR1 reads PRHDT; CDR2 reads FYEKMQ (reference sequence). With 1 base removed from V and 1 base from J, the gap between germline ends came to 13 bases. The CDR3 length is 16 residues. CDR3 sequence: CASSLVPLQGQETQYF. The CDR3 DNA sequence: TGTGCCAGCAGCTTAGTACCGCTCCAGGGCCAAGAGACCCAGTACTTC.

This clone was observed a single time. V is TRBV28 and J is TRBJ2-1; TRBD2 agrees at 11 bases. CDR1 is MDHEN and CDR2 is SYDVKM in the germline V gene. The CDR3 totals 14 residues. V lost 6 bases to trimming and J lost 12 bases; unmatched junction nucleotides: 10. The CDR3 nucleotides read TGTGCCAGCAGCTACCCACTAGCGGGGGTCGGGCAGTTCTTC. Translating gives CASSYPLAGVGQFF.

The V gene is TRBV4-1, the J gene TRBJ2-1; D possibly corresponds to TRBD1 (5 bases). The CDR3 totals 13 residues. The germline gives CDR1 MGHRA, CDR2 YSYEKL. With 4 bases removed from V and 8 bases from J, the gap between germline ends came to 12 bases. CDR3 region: CASSPEGVHEQFF. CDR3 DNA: TGCGCCAGCAGCCCCGAAGGGGTCCATGAGCAGTTCTTC.

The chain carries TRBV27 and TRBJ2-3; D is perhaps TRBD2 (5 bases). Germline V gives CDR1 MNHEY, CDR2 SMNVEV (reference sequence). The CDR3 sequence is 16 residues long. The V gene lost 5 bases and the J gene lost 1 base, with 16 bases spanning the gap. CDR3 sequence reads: CASSRAGGPGTDTQYF. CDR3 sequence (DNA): TGTGCCAGCAGTCGTGCAGGCGGGCCGGGCACAGATACGCAGTATTTT.

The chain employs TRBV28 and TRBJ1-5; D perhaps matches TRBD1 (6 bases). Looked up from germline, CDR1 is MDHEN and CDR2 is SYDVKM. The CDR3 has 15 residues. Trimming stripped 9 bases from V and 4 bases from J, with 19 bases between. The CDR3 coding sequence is TGTGCCAGTCGACAGGCGCGAATCGGAAATCAGCCCCAGCATTTT. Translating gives CASRQARIGNQPQHF.

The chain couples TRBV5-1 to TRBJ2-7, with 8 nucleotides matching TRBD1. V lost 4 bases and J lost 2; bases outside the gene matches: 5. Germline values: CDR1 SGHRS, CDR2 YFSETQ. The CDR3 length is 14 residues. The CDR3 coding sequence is TGCGCCAGCAGCCACGGGACAGGTCCCTACGAGCAGTACTTC. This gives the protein CASSHGTGPYEQYF.

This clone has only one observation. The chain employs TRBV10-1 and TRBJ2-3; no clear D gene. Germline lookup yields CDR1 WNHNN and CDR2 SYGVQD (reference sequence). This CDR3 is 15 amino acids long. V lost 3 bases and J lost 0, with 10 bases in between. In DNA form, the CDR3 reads TGCGCCAGCAGTGACAGGAACCCTAGCACAGATACGCAGTATTTT. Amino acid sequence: CASSDRNPSTDTQYF.

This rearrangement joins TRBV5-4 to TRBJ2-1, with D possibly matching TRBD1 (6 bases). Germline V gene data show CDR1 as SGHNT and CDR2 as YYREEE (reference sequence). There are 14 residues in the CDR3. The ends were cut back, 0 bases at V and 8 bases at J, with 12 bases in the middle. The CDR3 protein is CASSLGQEADEQFF. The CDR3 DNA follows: TGTGCCAGCAGCTTGGGACAGGAGGCTGATGAGCAGTTCTTC.

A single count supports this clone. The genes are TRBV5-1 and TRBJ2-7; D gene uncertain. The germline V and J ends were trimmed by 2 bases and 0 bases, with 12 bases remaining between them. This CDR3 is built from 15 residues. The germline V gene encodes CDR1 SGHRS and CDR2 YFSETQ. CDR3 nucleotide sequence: TGCGCCAGCAGCTTCATTGAGGCGAGCTCCTACGAGCAGTACTTC. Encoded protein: CASSFIEASSYEQYF. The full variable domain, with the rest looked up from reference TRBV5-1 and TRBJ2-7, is KAGVTQTPRYLIKTRGQQVTLSCSPISGHRSVSWYQQTPGQGLQFLFEYFSETQRNKGNFPGRFSGRQFSNSRSEMNVSTLELGDSALYLCASSFIEASSYEQYFGPGTRLTVT.